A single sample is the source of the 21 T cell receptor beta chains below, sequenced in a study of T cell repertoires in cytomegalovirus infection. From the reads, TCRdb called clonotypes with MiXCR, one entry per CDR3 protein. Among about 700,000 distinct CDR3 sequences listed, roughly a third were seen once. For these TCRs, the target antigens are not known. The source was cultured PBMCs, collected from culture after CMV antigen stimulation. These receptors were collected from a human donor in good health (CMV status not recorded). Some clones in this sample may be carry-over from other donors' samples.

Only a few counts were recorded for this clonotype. The CDR3 sequence: CSTHRGGYEQYF. The CDR3 DNA reads TGCAGCACACACAGGGGTGGTTACGAGCAGTACTTC. The chain uses TRBV20-1 and TRBJ2-7, with TRBD1 identical over 7 bases. The CDR3 runs 12 residues. CDR1 and CDR2 (germline): DFQATT, SNEGSKA (reference sequence).

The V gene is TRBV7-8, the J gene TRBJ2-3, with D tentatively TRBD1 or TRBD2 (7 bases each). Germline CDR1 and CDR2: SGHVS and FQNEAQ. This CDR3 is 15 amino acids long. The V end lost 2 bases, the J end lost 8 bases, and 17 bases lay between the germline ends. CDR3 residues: CASSLRGQGGVTQYF. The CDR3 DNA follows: TGTGCCAGCAGCTTAAGGGGCCAGGGGGGGGTTACGCAGTATTTT.

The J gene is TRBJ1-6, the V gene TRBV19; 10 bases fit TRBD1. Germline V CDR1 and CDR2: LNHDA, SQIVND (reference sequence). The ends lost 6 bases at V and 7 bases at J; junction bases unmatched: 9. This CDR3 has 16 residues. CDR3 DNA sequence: TGTGCCAGTAGCCTCCTCGGACAGGGGGACAATTCACCCCTCCACTTT. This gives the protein CASSLLGQGDNSPLHF. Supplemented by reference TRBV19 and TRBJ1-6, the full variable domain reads DGGITQSPKYLFRKEGQNVTLSCEQNLNHDAMYWYRQDPGQGLRLIYYSQIVNDFQKGDIAEGYSVSREKKESFPLTVTSAQKNPTAFYLCASSLLGQGDNSPLHFGNGTRLTVT.

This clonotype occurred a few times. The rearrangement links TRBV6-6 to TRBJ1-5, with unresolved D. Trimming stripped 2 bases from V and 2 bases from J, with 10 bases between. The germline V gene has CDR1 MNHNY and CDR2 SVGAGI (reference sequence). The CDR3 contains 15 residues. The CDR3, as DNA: TGTGCCAGCAGTTACGGTTTCGGAGGCAATCAGCCCCAGCATTTT. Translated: CASSYGFGGNQPQHF.

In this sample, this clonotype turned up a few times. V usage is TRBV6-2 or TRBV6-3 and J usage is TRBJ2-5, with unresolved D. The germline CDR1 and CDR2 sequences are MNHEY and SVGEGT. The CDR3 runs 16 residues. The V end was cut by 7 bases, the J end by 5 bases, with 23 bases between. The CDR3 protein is CASNTVGRLGRETQYF. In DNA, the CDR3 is TGTGCCAGCAATACCGTAGGGCGTCTGGGCCGGGAGACCCAGTACTTC.

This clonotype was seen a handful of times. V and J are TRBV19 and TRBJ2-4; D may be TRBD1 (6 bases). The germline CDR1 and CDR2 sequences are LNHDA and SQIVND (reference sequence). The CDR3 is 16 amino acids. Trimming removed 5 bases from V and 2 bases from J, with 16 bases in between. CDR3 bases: TGTGCCAGTAGTTCCTCTGCAGGGGTGACCAAAAACATTCAGTACTTC. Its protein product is CASSSSAGVTKNIQYF.

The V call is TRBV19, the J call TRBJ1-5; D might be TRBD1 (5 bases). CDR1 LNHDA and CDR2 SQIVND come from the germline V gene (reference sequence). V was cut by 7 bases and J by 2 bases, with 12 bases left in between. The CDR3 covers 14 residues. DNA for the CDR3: TGTGCCAGTATGGGGGGGTGGCGCAATCAGCCCCAGCATTTT. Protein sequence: CASMGGWRNQPQHF.

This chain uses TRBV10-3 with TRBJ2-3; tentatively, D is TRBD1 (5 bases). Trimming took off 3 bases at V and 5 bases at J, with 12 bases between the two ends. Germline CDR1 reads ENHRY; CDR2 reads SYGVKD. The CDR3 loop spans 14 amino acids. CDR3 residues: CAISEGATQDTQYF. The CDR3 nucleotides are TGTGCCATCAGTGAAGGGGCGACACAAGATACGCAGTATTTT.

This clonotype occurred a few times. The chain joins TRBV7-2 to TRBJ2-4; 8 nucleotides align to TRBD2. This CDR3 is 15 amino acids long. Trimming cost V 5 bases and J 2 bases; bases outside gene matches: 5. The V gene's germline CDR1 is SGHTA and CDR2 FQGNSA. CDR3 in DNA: TGTGCCAGCAGCACCTTAGCGGGAACCAAAAACATTCAGTACTTC. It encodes CASSTLAGTKNIQYF.

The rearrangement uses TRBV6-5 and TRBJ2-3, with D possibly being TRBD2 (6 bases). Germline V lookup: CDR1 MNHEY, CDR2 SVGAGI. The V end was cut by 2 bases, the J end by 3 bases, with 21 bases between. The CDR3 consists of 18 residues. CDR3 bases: TGTGCCAGCAGTTACGATCTATTGGGAGGAGTTCTGACAGATACGCAGTATTTT. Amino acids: CASSYDLLGGVLTDTQYF.

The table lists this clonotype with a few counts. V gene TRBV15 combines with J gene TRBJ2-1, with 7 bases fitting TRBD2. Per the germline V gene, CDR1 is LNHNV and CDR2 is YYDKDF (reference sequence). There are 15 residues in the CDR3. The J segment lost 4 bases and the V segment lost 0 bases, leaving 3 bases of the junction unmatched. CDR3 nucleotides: TGTGCCACCAGCAGAGACGGCGGGAGATACAATGAGCAGTTCTTC. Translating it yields CATSRDGGRYNEQFF.

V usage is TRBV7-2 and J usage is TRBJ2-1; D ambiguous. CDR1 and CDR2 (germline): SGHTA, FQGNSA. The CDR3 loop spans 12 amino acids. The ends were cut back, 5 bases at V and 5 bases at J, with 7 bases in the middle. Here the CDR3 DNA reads TGTGCCAGCAGCCCGCTGGACAATGAGCAGTTCTTC. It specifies CASSPLDNEQFF.

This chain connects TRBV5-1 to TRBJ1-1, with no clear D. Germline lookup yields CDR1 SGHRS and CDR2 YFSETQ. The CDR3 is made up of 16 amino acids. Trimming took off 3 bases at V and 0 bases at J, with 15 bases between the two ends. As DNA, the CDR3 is TGCGCCAGCAGCTCCTCCCGGGCCCACATGAACACTGAAGCTTTCTTT. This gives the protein CASSSSRAHMNTEAFF.

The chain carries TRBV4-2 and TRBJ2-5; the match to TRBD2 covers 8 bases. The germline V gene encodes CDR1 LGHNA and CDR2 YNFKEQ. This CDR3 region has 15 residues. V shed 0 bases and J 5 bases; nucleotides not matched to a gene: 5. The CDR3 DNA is TGTGCCAGCAGCCAAGAGAGCGGGAGAGGTGAGACCCAGTACTTC. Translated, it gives CASSQESGRGETQYF.

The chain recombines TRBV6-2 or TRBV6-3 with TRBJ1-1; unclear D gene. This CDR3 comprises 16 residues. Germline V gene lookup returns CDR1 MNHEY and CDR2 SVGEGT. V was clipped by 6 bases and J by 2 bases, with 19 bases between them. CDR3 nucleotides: TGTGCCAGCAGAATATCCGGACGGGCACCCAACACTGAAGCTTTCTTT. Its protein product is CASRISGRAPNTEAFF.

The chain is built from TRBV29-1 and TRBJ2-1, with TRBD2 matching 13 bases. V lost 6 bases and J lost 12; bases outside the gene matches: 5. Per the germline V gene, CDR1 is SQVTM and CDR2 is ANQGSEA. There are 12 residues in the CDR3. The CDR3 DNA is TGCAGCGTCGGGACTAGCGGGAACCCGCAGTTCTTC. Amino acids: CSVGTSGNPQFF.

CDR3: CASSIGQISYEQYF. CDR3 DNA sequence: TGTGCCAGCAGTATTGGACAGATCTCCTACGAGCAGTACTTC. The chain uses TRBV28 and TRBJ2-7, with a weak D call TRBD1 (6 bases). Germline assignment: CDR1 MDHEN and CDR2 SYDVKM. V was cut by 5 bases and J by 0 bases, with 11 bases left in between. There are 14 residues in the CDR3.

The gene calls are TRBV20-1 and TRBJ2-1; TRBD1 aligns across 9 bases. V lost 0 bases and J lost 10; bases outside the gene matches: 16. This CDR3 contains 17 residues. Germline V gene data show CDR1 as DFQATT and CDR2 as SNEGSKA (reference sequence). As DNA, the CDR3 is TGCAGTGCTAGAGATCCGACCCGCGGGACAGGGCTTTGGGAGCAGTTCTTC. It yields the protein CSARDPTRGTGLWEQFF.

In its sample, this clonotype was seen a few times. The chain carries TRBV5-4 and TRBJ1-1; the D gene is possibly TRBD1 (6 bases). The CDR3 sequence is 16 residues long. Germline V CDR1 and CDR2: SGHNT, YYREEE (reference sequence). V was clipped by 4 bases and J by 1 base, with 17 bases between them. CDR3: CASSPGGPWPNTEAFF. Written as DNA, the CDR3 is TGTGCCAGCAGCCCCGGGGGGCCTTGGCCGAACACTGAAGCTTTCTTT.

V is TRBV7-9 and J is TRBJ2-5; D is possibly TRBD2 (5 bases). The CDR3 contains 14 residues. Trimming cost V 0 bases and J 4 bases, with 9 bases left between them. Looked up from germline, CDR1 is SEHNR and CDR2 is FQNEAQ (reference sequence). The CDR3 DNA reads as TGTGCCAGCAGCTTAGCACTAGTAGCAGAGACCCAGTACTTC. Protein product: CASSLALVAETQYF. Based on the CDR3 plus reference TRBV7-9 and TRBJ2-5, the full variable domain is DTGVSQNPRHKITKRGQNVTFRCDPISEHNRLYWYRQTLGQGPEFLTYFQNEAQLEKSRLLSDRFSAERPKGSFSTLEIQRTEQGDSAMYLCASSLALVAETQYFGPGTRLLVL.

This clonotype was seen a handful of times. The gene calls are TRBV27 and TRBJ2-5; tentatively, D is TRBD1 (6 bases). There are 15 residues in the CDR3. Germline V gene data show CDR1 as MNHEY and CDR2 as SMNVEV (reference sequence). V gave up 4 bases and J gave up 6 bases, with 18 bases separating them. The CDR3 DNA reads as TGTGCCAGCAGTTCGCTTCGGACAGCGTGGAAGACCCAGTACTTC. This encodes CASSSLRTAWKTQYF.